This entry features one TCR beta chain sequence. What it recognizes is unknown. Blood draws occurred at baseline, cycle 4 day 1, and cycle 7 day 1. The protocol was immunoSEQ multiplex PCR, while the TCRdb copy is restricted to in-frame clones and leaves out a portion. The table lists about 76,000 clones, about 89% of them singletons. This sample was included in a study of OX40 agonist ivuxolimab in advanced cancers. From germline, CDR1 is SGHRS and CDR2 YFSETQ. The germline V and J ends were trimmed by 0 bases and 4 bases, with 8 bases remaining between them. The CDR3 has 15 residues. Study-wide points: In the 0.1 to 3.0 mg/kg range, CD4+ and CD8+ blood T cells had expanded clonally by week 6. Average numbers of expanded clones were greater in CD8+ T cells than in CD4+.

The chain employs TRBV5-1 and TRBJ1-6; unclear D gene. This clonotype was sampled from an adult with an advanced solid tumor such as melanoma, head and neck, liver or kidney cancer. This sample comprised CD4+ or CD8+ T cells sorted from blood, obtained in a trial of the OX40 agonist ivuxolimab. The CDR3 region has the DNA TGCGCCAGCAGCTTGGATATAGGTTATAATTCACCCCTCCACTTT. As protein: CASSLDIGYNSPLHF.